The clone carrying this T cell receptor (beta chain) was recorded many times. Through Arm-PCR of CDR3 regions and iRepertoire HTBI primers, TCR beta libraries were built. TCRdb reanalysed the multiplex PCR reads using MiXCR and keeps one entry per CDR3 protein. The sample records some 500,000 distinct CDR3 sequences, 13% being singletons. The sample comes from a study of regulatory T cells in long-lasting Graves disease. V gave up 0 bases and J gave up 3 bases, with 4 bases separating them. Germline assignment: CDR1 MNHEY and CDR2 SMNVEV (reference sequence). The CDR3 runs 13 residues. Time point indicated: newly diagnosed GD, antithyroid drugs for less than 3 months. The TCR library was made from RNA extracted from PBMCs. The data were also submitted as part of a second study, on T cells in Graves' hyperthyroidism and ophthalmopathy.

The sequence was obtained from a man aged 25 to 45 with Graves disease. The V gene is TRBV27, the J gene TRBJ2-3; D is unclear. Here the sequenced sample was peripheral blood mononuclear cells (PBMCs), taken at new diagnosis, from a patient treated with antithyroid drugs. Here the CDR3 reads CASSLSETDTQYF. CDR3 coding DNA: TGTGCCAGCAGTTTATCGGAGACAGATACGCAGTATTTT.